These T cell receptor beta chains were read from a single sample in a study of T-cell reconstitution after alpha-beta-depleted transplantation in children. TCRdb re-called the PCR reads through MiXCR, storing one row per CDR3 protein. Of around 700,000 distinct CDR3 sequences listed, around 13% were seen once; the top ten hold 0.75% to 0.85%. The sequencing used PBMCs, collected before TCRalphabeta/CD19-depleted stem cell transplant. The receptor set was obtained from a girl aged 2-10 years with congenital amegakaryocytic thrombocytopenia, due to receive a stem cell transplant. Both conserved end residues are part of each CDR3. Each record gives: D gene, V gene, CDR3 protein. A D gene is named only where the DNA matches it firmly.

>-|TRBV28
CASSLAGFSSYEQYF
>-|TRBV19
CASSIASTDTQYF
>-|TRBV2
CASSGDGYNEQFF
>-|TRBV11-1
CASSPDTGPTLMLAGNTIYF
>-|TRBV7-8
CASSRGGGKLFF
>TRBD1|TRBV28
CASSGTVTGAYNEQFF
>TRBD2|TRBV27
CASSLGPSGSWETQYF
>TRBD2|TRBV11-1
CASNLASGLADDLDTQYF
>TRBD2|TRBV14
CASSQPGLAGVYEQFF
>-|TRBV21-1
CASSKRPDRVLGRSNTGELFF
>-|TRBV5-4
CASSLPGYGAGELFF
>TRBD2|TRBV5-1
CASSPASGSIYNEQFF
>TRBD1|TRBV12-3/TRBV12-4
CASSLTRQGGRTEAFF
>-|TRBV5-1
CASSFQGRDILNYGYTF
>-|TRBV4-2
CASSQDLQPDGELFF
>TRBD2|TRBV5-1
CASSLASGRVQGYYNEQFF
>-|TRBV7-6
CASSLGGKENEQFF
>-|TRBV20-1
CSARSLQVGIGYTF
>-|TRBV7-9
CASSLTDHPDYEQYF
>TRBD2|TRBV11-2
CASSLRRAGGIADTQYF
>-|TRBV25-1
CASSDPTTISETQYF
>-|TRBV20-1
CSARDIRLGVLETQYF
>TRBD1|TRBV20-1
CSVPKEGGYSYEQYF
>-|TRBV4-1
CASSHETQHQGEQFF
>-|TRBV10-1
CASSRTGNYEQYF
>TRBD2|TRBV4-2
CASSQATSASYEQYF
>-|TRBV7-9
CASSLGLENYEQYF
>TRBD2|TRBV5-1
CASSLTSGSGTDTQYF
>-|TRBV12-3/TRBV12-4
CASSLRVPLGARNQPQHF
>-|TRBV7-9
CASRLTGEIQETQYF
>-|TRBV20-1
CSAEVQSASYEQYF
>-|TRBV5-1
CASSLALNLYNEQFF
>-|TRBV28
CASRKEGRALGGYTF
>-|TRBV6-5
CASSLVEGTYEQYF
>-|TRBV29-1
CSVESYGANVLTF
>-|TRBV20-1
CSAPRTVSSYEQYF
>-|TRBV5-1
CASSYVGRGGETQYF
>-|TRBV12-3/TRBV12-4
CASSPGEGTKETQYF
>TRBD1|TRBV10-3
CAISDGTGSTDTQYF
>-|TRBV18
CASSPALQAGANVLTF
>-|TRBV12-3/TRBV12-4
CASSDPTEAEGLSYGYTF
>TRBD2|TRBV3-1
CASSQEGLAGGTQETQYF
>-|TRBV28
CASSAPDRETQYF
>-|TRBV28
CATCRGILDTQYF
>TRBD2|TRBV5-1
CASSLGLAGYYEQYF
>-|TRBV20-1
CSASSSGAGELFF
>-|TRBV6-2/TRBV6-3
CASLRAGLSSEQYF